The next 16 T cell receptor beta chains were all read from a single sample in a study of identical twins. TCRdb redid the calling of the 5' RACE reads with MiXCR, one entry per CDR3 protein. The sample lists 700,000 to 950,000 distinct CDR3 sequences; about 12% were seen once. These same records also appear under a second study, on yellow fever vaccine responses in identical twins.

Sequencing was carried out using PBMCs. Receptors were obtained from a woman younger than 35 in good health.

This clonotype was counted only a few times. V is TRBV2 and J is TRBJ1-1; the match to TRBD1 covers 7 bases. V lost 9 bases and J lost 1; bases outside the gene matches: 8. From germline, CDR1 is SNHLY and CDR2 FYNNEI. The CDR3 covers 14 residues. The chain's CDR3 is CARETRGTNTEAFF. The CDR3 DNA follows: TGTGCCAGAGAGACCAGGGGGACGAACACTGAAGCTTTCTTT.

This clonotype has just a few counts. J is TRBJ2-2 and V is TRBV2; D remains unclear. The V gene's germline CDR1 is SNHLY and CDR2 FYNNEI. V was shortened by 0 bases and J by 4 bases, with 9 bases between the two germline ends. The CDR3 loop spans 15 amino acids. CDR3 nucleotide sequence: TGTGCCAGCAGTGAAGCGGGTCAGTTCACCGGGGAGCTGTTTTTT. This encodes CASSEAGQFTGELFF.

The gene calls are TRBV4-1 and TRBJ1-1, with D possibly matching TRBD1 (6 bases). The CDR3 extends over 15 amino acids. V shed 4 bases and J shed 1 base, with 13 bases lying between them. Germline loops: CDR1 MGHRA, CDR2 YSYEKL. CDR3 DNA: TGCGCCAGCAGCCTACCGGACAGATCGAACACTGAAGCTTTCTTT. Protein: CASSLPDRSNTEAFF.

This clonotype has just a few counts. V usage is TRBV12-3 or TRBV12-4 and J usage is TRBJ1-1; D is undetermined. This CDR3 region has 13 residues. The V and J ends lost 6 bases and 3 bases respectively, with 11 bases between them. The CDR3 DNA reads TGTGCCAGCAGCCGGTGGGAGGACACTGAAGCTTTCTTT. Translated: CASSRWEDTEAFF.

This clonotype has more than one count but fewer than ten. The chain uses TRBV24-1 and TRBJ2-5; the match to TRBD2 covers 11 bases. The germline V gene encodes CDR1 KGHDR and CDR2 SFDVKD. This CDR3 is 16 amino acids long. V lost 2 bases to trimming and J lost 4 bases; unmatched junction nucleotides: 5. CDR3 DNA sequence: TGTGCCACCAGTGATTCCGCGACTAGCGGGATAGAGACCCAGTACTTC. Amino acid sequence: CATSDSATSGIETQYF.

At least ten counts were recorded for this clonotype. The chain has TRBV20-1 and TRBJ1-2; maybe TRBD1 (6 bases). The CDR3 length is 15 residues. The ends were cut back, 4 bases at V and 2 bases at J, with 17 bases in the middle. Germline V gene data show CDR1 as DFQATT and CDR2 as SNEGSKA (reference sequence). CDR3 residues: CSATHQGKENYGYTF. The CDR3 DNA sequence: TGCAGTGCTACCCACCAGGGGAAAGAGAACTATGGCTACACCTTC.

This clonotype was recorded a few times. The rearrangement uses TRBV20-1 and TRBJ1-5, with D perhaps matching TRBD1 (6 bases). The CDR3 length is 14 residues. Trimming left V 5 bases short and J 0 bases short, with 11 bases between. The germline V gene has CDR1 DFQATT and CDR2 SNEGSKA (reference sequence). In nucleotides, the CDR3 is TGCAGTGCTTCAGGGGAAAATAGCAATCAGCCCCAGCATTTT. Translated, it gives CSASGENSNQPQHF.

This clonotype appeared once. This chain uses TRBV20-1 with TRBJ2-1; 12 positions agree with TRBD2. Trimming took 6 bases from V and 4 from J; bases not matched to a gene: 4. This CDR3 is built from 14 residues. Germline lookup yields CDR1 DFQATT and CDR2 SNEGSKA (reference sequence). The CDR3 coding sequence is TGCAGTGCGCCCGGACTAGCGGGATACAATGAGCAGTTCTTC. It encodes CSAPGLAGYNEQFF.

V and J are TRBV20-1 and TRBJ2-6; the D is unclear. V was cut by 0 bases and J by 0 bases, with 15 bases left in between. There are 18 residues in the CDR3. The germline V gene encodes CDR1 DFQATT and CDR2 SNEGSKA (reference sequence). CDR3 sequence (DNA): TGCAGTGCTAGAGACTTAGGGTCCTCGAGCTCTGGGGCCAACGTCCTGACTTTC. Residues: CSARDLGSSSSGANVLTF.

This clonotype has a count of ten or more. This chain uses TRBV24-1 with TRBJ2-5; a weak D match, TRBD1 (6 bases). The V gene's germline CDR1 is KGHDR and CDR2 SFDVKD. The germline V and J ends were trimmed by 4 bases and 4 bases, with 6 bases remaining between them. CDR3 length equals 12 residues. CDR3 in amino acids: CATSEGAETQYF. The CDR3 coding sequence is TGTGCCACCAGTGAGGGGGCAGAGACCCAGTACTTC.

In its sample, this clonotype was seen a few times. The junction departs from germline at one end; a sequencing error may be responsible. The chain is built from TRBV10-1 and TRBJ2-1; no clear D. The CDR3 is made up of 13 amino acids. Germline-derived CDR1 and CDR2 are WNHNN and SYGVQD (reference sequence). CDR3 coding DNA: TGCGCCAGCAGTGCAGGTTTCTACAATGGGCAGTTCTTC. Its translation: CASSAGFYNGQFF.

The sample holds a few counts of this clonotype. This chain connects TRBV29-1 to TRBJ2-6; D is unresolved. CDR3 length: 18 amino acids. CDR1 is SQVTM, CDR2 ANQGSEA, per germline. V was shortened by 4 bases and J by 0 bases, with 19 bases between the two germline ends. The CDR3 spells CSVAGTEKISSGANVLTF. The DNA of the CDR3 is TGCAGCGTTGCGGGCACCGAAAAAATCAGCTCTGGGGCCAACGTCCTGACTTTC.

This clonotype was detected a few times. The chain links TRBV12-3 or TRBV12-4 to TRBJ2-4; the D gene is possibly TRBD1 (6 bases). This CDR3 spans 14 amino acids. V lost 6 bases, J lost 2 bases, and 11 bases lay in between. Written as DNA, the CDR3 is TGTGCCAGCAGGGAACAGGGCTCCAAAAACATTCAGTACTTC. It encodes CASREQGSKNIQYF.

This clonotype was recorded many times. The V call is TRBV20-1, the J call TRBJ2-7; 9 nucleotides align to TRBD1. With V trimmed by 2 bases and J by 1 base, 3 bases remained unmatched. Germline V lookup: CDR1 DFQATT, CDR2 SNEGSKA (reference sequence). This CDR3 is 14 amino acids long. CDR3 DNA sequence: TGCAGTGCTAGATCAGGGACAGGGTCCTACGAGCAGTACTTC. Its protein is CSARSGTGSYEQYF.

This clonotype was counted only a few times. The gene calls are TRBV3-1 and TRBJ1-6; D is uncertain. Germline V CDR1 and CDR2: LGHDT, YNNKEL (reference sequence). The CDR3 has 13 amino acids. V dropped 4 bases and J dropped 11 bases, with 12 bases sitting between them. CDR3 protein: CASSLFFSPPLHF. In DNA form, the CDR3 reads TGTGCCAGCAGCCTTTTCTTTAGTCCACCCCTCCACTTT. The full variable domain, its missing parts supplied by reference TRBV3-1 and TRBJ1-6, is DTAVSQTPKYLVTQMGNDKSIKCEQNLGHDTMYWYKQDSKKFLKIMFSYNNKELIINETVPNRFSPKSPDKAHLNLHINSLELGDSAVYFCASSLFFSPPLHFGNGTRLTVT.

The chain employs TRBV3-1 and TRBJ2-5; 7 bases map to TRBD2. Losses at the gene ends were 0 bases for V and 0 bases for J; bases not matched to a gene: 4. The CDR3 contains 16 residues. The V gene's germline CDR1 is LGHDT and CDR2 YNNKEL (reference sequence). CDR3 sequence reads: CASSQDPAGYQETQYF. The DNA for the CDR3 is TGTGCCAGCAGCCAAGACCCAGCGGGGTACCAAGAGACCCAGTACTTC.